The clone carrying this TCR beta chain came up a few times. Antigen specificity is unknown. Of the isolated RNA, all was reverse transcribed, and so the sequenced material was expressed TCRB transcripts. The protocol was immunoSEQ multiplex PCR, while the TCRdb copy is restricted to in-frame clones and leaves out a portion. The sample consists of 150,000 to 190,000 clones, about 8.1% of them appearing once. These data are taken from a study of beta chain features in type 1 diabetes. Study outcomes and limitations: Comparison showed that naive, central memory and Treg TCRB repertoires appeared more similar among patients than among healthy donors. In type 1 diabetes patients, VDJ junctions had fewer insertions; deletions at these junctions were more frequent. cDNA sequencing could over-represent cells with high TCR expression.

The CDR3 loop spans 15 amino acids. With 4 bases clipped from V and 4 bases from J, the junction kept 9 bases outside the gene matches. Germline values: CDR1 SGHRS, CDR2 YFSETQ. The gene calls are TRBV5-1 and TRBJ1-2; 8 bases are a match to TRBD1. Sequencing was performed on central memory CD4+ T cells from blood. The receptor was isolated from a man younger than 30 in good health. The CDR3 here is CASSQRTGTGYGYTF. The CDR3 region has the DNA TGCGCCAGCAGCCAAAGGACAGGGACAGGCTATGGCTACACCTTC.